This T cell receptor (beta chain) derives from a study of shared clonotypes between healthy human individuals. The table lists this clone with a count of one. Some clones are missing from TCRdb's copy, which holds only in-frame ones; the method was immunoSEQ multiplex PCR. Of over 1.4 million clones listed, around 95% are singletons. This CDR3 has 12 amino acids. The V gene lost 6 bases and the J gene lost 5 bases, with 12 bases spanning the gap. Germline values: CDR1 SQVTM, CDR2 ANQGSEA. This chain links TRBV29-1 with TRBJ2-3, with D maybe TRBD2 (5 bases). The receptor's source is a man aged 25-45 years in good health. Sequences were obtained from naive CD4+ T cells sorted from blood. Described subset: CD45RA+ positively selected. CDR3 sequence reads: CSVRVPEDTQYF. As DNA, the CDR3 is TGCAGCGTGAGGGTCCCGGAAGATACGCAGTATTTT.